Sequencing of this T cell receptor (beta chain) was carried out in a study of CD8+CD57+ T cells in acquired aplastic anemia. Turning to the study itself: The average for DNA from sorted CD4+ and CD8+ cells was around 3.5 ug.

The CDR3 has 11 residues. The germline gives CDR1 KGHDR, CDR2 SFDVKD. V lost 6 bases, J lost 5 bases, and 6 bases lay in between. Patients who underwent sequencing had shown CD8+CD57+ cell expansion by flow cytometry. All patients had severe acquired aplastic anemia. There was no therapy given to any patient before the blood sampling took place. For CDR3 and TCR beta VDJ profiling, genomic DNA was the template used. TCRdb re-derived calls from the reads in MiXCR, one entry per CDR3 protein. Found here are around 430,000 distinct CDR3 sequences, around a third of them singletons; the top ten hold less than 1%. Comment on this clonotype: Its target is unknown.

Study findings and constraints: Simpson's diversity of CD8+ cells was not significantly different in patients compared with controls.

The J gene is TRBJ1-1, the V gene TRBV24-1; D remains unclear. The sequencing input was sorted CD4+, CD8+, or CD8+CD57+ T cells (not recorded which) from PBMCs. The receptor was derived from a human donor with aplastic anemia. The DNA of the CDR3 is TGTGCCACCAGTTTGAGGACTGAAGCTTTCTTT. Its translation is CATSLRTEAFF.